The entry below describes one T cell receptor (beta chain). Antigen: not known. The data are from a study of STAT5B mutations in CD4+ large granular lymphocyte leukemia. Regarding the study as a whole: Compared with healthy controls (2/35), patient top clones favored TRBV06 (8/27).

V was shortened by 4 bases and J by 4 bases, with 14 bases between the two germline ends. CDR1 and CDR2 from the germline V gene are GTSNPN and SVGIG (reference sequence). The CDR3 has 15 amino acids. Libraries were prepared by immunoSEQ multiplex PCR; TCRdb keeps only in-frame clonotypes and omits some of them. The data contain about 40,000 clones, about four fifths of them singletons. Sequenced sample: CD4+ T cells from blood buffy coats. This clonotype originated in a human donor in good health. This chain joins TRBV30 and TRBJ1-6; D may be TRBD1 (6 bases). The CDR3 is CAWTGQDRYNSPLHF. The CDR3 DNA reads as TGTGCCTGGACTGGCCAGGACAGATATAATTCACCCCTCCACTTT.